The source of this TCR beta chain is a study of blood T cells in healthy people across ages. Study overall: About one barcoded beta molecule per two T cells was captured by template switching. The study's findings and limits: Estimated diversity that came from one million T cells was considered an underestimate.

A sample-barcoded 5' primer and a J-beta primer mix were used in a second PCR of about 7 to 12 cycles. Each CDR3 protein gets one entry after TCRdb re-called the 5' RACE reads with MiXCR. The sample shows around 1,900,000 distinct CDR3 sequences, about 39% of them seen only once. Extraction yielded at least 5 micrograms of total RNA per sample. As for this clonotype: As yet, its antigen is unknown.

There are 13 residues in the CDR3. From germline, CDR1 is SQVTM and CDR2 ANQGSEA. The clonotype was recovered from a human donor in good health. The V and J genes are TRBV29-1 and TRBJ1-2; D may be TRBD1 (5 bases). The sample taken for sequencing was blood. CDR3: CSVGDSPGPGYTF. As DNA, the CDR3 is TGCAGTGTGGGGGACTCTCCGGGGCCCGGCTACACCTTC. The complete variable domain, with remaining parts taken from reference TRBV29-1 and TRBJ1-2, reads SAVISQKPSRDICQRGTSLTIQCQVDSQVTMMFWYRQQPGQSLTLIATANQGSEATYESGFVIDKFPISRPNLTFSTLTVSNMSPEDSSIYLCSVGDSPGPGYTFGSGTRLTVV.